This section outlines one T cell receptor beta chain sequence together with its context. The antigen remains undetermined. The junction shows a germline mismatch at one end, possibly a read error. Through a sample-barcoded 5' primer and a J-beta primer mix, a second PCR was run for roughly 7 to 12 cycles. TCRdb fed the 5' RACE reads into MiXCR, producing one record per CDR3 protein. The sample lists 750,000 to 950,000 distinct CDR3 sequences; roughly 28% were seen once. This CDR3 is 12 amino acids long. Germline V gene sequence: CDR1 SGHRS, CDR2 YFSETQ. This specimen belongs to a study of blood T cells in healthy people across ages. Study-level results: A strong correlation was seen between TCR beta diversity and naive T cell percentage. Naive CD4+ cell counts and diversity both ran higher in long-lived than in aged donors.

These same records also appear under a second study, on T cells of mothers and their children. In that study: Related mother-child pairs showed slightly higher but non-significant overlap than unrelated pairs.

The V and J genes are TRBV5-1 and TRBJ2-7; D is unclear. Sequencing used blood. The clonotype was recovered from a woman in her thirties or forties in good health. The CDR3 DNA sequence: TGCGCCAGCAGCTTCCCAGGCTACGGGCAGTACTTC. This encodes CASSFPGYGQYF.